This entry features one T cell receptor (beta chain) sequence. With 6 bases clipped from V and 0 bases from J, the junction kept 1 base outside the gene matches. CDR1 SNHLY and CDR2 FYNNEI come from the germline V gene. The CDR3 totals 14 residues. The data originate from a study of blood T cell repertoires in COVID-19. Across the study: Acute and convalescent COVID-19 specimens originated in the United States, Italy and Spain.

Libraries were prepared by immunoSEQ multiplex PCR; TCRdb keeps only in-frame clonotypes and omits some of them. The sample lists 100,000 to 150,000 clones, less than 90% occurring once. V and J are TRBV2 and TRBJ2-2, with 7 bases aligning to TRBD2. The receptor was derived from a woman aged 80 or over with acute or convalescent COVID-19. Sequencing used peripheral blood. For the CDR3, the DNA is TGTGCCAGCAGCCGGGGGGCGAACACCGGGGAGCTGTTTTTT. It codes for CASSRGANTGELFF.